The clone carrying this TCR beta chain has just a few counts. Its target is unknown. At one of its ends the junction is not consistent with the germline gene, which may arise from a read error. The data belong to a study of cytomegalovirus exposure and HLA in healthy donors. Overall study findings and caveats: When a later analysis was performed, an Asian-associated ancestry cluster reportedly had fewer N-insertions than the roughly 700-donor mean. Analysis was carried out at a later point, and it linked a missense DCLRE1C variant to TCR beta V- and J-gene trimming. Cytomegalovirus association was listed for about 150 TCR beta chains. About 87% or about 30% of the time was how often most TCR beta V segments were productive, according to an earlier analysis.

Germline V CDR1 and CDR2: SGHVS, FQNEAQ. The length of the CDR3 is 19 residues. The PCR had 60 Vbeta and 13 Jbeta primers. Method: immunoSEQ multiplex PCR; TCRdb's copy keeps in-frame clones and lacks some. The data hold 200,000 to 300,000 clones, with approximately 85% observed a single time. V usage is TRBV7-8 and J usage is TRBJ2-6; 12 nucleotides match TRBD2. The sequenced sample consisted of PBMCs. The clonotype originates from a woman in her thirties or forties in good health and CMV-seropositive. CDR3 nucleotides: TGTGCCAGCAGCTTCCGCCGACTAGCGGGAGTGAACTGGGCCAACGGCCTGACTTTC. Residues: CASSFRRLAGVNWANGLTF. The full variable domain, with the rest looked up from reference TRBV7-8 and TRBJ2-6, is GAGVSQSPRYKVAKRGQDVALRCDPISGHVSLFWYQQALGQGPEFLTYFQNEAQLDKSGLPSDRFFAERPEGSVSTLKIQRTQQEDSAVYLCASSFRRLAGVNWANGLTFGAGSRLTVL.